This T cell receptor beta chain was captured by sequencing in a study of response to subunit inactivated influenza vaccine (dated 2018 in TCRdb). Background on the whole study: To follow how T cells responded to a trivalent subunit inactivated influenza vaccine, the researchers relied on deep quantitative profiling of the T cell receptor repertoire. General conclusions and limits of the study: The authors proposed that each seasonal influenza vaccination may bring in only a limited number of new T cells.

The germline V gene encodes CDR1 LGHNA and CDR2 YSLEER. The CDR3, cysteine through phenylalanine, is 15 amino acids long. Just the 45-base CDR3 DNA is kept, in frame starting at base 1. The V and J ends are trimmed by 6 bases and 0 bases, leaving 12 bases between them. This clonotype was counted between two and nine times. There is no known antigen for this receptor. Within one base of it there is no much larger clone, and no base qualities were kept. Libraries came from RT-PCR. The sequencing machine was an Illumina HiSeq 2500. TCRdb reworked the public reads: Q25 trimming with fastp, MiXCR clone assembly, productive beta chains retained. One record per CDR3 amino acid sequence lists the most common genes and DNA. The sample yields 560,000 or so distinct CDR3 sequences; approximately 7.7% were counted once. Clones ranked in the top ten supply over 10% of the sample.

The sequence derives from a man between 50 and 75 years old who received an inactivated influenza vaccine. Donor details come from another sample of the same person, matched by shared clones. The rearrangement joined TRBV4-3 to TRBJ2-4; confidence is insufficient to name the D gene. The material was PBMCs from blood, obtained around 2 years after vaccination. Read as DNA, the sequence is TGCGCCAGCAGAGAGCAGGTTGGAGCCAAAAACATTCAGTACTTC. The translation is CASREQVGAKNIQYF.